The clone carrying this TCR beta chain turned up a few times. Its matching antigen is unknown. Researchers ran immunoSEQ v3.0 at survey level. The data were produced by immunoSEQ multiplex PCR, yet TCRdb's version contains in-frame clones alone and is incomplete. This table has under 50,000 clones, 65% to 90% appearing once. This sample was taken from a study of long-term antiretroviral therapy in people with HIV. At least one PBMC sample before ART and at least two after were required. Per germline, CDR1 SQVTM and CDR2 ANQGSEA. This CDR3 spans 10 amino acids. Trimming removed 7 bases at V and 3 bases at J, with 7 bases between. Study conclusions and caveats: The range of CDR3 lengths in HIV repertoires proved narrower than that found in controls. Post-ART samples showed increased diversity that remained below transplant donor control levels.

The rearrangement uses TRBV29-1 and TRBJ2-7; D remains unclear. This clonotype was obtained from a woman in her late teens or twenties with HIV. The sample in question was unsorted PBMCs, obtained just before starting antiretroviral therapy. The CDR3 region is CSAKHYEQYF. Here the CDR3 DNA reads TGCAGCGCCAAACACTACGAGCAGTACTTC.